The clone carrying this TCR beta chain occurred many times. The antigen is unknown. V dropped 6 bases and J dropped 10 bases, with 19 bases sitting between them. The CDR3 is 14 amino acids. One entry per CDR3 protein results from TCRdb running MiXCR on the 5' RACE reads. The sample records more than 250,000 distinct CDR3 sequences, approximately 8% being singletons. This entry belongs to a study of identical twins. The study, taken as a whole, reports: While abundant cord blood beta clonotypes carried fewer insertions, memory repertoires showed no such pattern. Out-of-frame alpha sequences shared between twins exhibited an excess of low generation probability.

The data were also submitted as part of a second study, on yellow fever vaccine responses in identical twins. That source reports: Reportedly, twins showed a vaccine T cell response that looked partly convergent and partly personalized.

This clonotype originated in a woman between 18 and 29 years old in good health. Sequenced input: memory (CD45RO+) T cells sorted from blood. The chain carries TRBV12-3 or TRBV12-4 and TRBJ1-5; possible D gene TRBD1, 5 bases. Here the CDR3 reads CASSQDRLSVPQHF. The CDR3, as DNA: TGTGCCAGCAGCCAAGACAGACTATCGGTCCCCCAGCATTTT.